The 11 T cell receptor beta chains below all came from one sample that was sequenced in a study of radiotherapy plus CTLA-4 blockade in lung cancer. TCRdb's table, derived via immunoSEQ multiplex PCR, lists solely in-frame clones and lacks some. The top ten clones hold roughly 8% of a sample with roughly 55,000 clones, approximately 70% of them seen once. The sequencing here drew on peripheral blood, taken from a patient treated with radiotherapy plus ipilimumab. All receptors come from a human donor with non-small cell lung cancer whose response to radiotherapy plus ipilimumab could not be evaluated.

The V call is TRBV5-1, the J call TRBJ1-5, with D unresolved. This CDR3 has 13 amino acids. Germline loops: CDR1 SGHRS, CDR2 YFSETQ. The V end was cut by 5 bases, the J end by 8 bases, with 14 bases between. The CDR3 region is CASSPFSGEPQHF. Written as DNA, the CDR3 is TGCGCCAGCAGTCCATTCTCCGGGGAGCCCCAGCATTTT.

This clone was observed a handful of times. The rearrangement uses TRBV5-4 and TRBJ2-3; D is perhaps TRBD2 (5 bases). The CDR3 has 15 residues. The V gene's germline CDR1 is SGHNT and CDR2 YYREEE (reference sequence). Trimming pared 0 bases from V and 0 bases from J, leaving 8 bases between. The CDR3 protein is CASSLELVSTDTQYF. CDR3 coding DNA: TGTGCCAGCAGCTTGGAACTAGTGAGCACAGATACGCAGTATTTT.

This clone was observed a single time. The chain carries TRBV5-6 and TRBJ2-7; 10 bases line up with TRBD2. This CDR3 is built from 14 residues. Germline V gene lookup returns CDR1 SGHDT and CDR2 YYEEEE. Unmatched junction bases numbered 3, after V lost 5 bases and J lost 1 base. The CDR3 region is CASRGLAPSYEQYF. The CDR3 region has the DNA TGTGCCAGCAGGGGACTAGCGCCTTCCTACGAGCAGTACTTC.

The chain uses TRBV7-8 and TRBJ2-1, with 9 nucleotides matching TRBD2. This CDR3 is built from 16 residues. Germline assignment: CDR1 SGHVS and CDR2 FQNEAQ. Trimming cost V 5 bases and J 4 bases; bases outside gene matches: 9. The DNA for the CDR3 is TGTGCCAGCAGCCTGCGGGAGGGCCCAGGATACAATGAGCAGTTCTTC. It yields the protein CASSLREGPGYNEQFF.

The genes are TRBV7-2 and TRBJ1-5, with 8 positions matching TRBD1. V trimming: 6 bases; J trimming: 0 bases; junction bases outside the gene matches: 10. Germline V gene data show CDR1 as SGHTA and CDR2 as FQGNSA. CDR3 length equals 17 residues. The CDR3 DNA reads as TGTGCCAGCAGTACGGACAGGGAAGTGTATAGCAATCAGCCCCAGCATTTT. Its protein product is CASSTDREVYSNQPQHF.

The chain carries TRBV6-1 and TRBJ1-5; TRBD1 is a possible D gene (5 bases). The CDR3 has 16 amino acids. CDR1 MNHNS and CDR2 SASEGT come from the germline V gene. The germline V and J ends were trimmed by 0 bases and 2 bases, with 11 bases remaining between them. Here the CDR3 reads CASSEAPGGGNQPQHF. CDR3 bases: TGTGCCAGCAGTGAAGCTCCGGGGGGGGGCAATCAGCCCCAGCATTTT.

The chain has TRBV7-3 and TRBJ1-6, with D hard to call. Germline CDR1 is SGHTA and CDR2 is FQGTGA. V lost 4 bases to trimming and J lost 6 bases, with 13 bases between them. This CDR3 is built from 15 residues. The CDR3 DNA reads as TGTGCCAGCAGCTCCACCGATAGCCGTAATTCACCCCTCCACTTT. Translated: CASSSTDSRNSPLHF.

This chain uses TRBV18 with TRBJ2-3, with 9 nucleotides matching TRBD2. The CDR3 length is 16 residues. Germline CDR1 is KGHSH and CDR2 is LQKENI. J lost 2 bases, V lost 3 bases, and 6 bases had no gene match. CDR3 bases: TGTGCCAGCTCACCGGTAGCGGGGGCCAACACAGATACGCAGTATTTT. Its protein is CASSPVAGANTDTQYF.

This clone was found a few times. This chain uses TRBV6-1 with TRBJ2-7, with TRBD1 matching 10 bases. The CDR3 has 12 residues. CDR1 and CDR2 (germline): MNHNS, SASEGT. The J segment lost 7 bases and the V segment lost 4 bases, leaving 1 base of the junction unmatched. The CDR3 region is CASSVDRGEQYF. In nucleotides, the CDR3 is TGTGCCAGCAGTGTGGACAGGGGGGAGCAGTACTTC.

This sequence joins TRBV9 and TRBJ1-1; tentatively, D is TRBD1 (5 bases). Trimming cost V 3 bases and J 1 base, with 10 bases left between them. CDR3 length equals 14 residues. The germline gives CDR1 SGDLS, CDR2 YYNGEE. This CDR3 reads CASSAPGGNTEAFF. DNA of the CDR3: TGTGCCAGCAGCGCGCCCGGGGGGAACACTGAAGCTTTCTTT.

This clone was seen once. This chain links TRBV23-1 with TRBJ1-1; 9 positions match TRBD1. TRBV23-1 counts as an open reading frame of uncertain function. V shed 0 bases, J shed 3 bases, and the junction held 8 bases outside the gene matches. The CDR3 totals 17 residues. The CDR3 spells CASSQSRQGGGYTEAFF. DNA of the CDR3: TGCGCCAGCAGTCAATCGCGACAGGGGGGTGGGTACACTGAAGCTTTCTTT.